Listed below are T cell receptor beta chains from one sample, sequenced in a study of spatial heterogeneity in lung cancer. MiXCR, applied by TCRdb to the 5' RACE reads, yields one record per CDR3 protein. In the table there are roughly 80,000 distinct CDR3 sequences, about 7.8% of which are singletons. Specimen: PBMCs, collected at surgery. These receptors all stem from a male donor with early-stage non-small cell lung cancer. Each CDR3 is given with its conserved first and last residue. D genes are given only for firm matches. Some rows mark clone size as missing; the rest say once, few, many or name a class of expanded clone.

j_call | v_call | clone_size | d_call | cdr3_nt | cdr3_aa
TRBJ2-5 | TRBV29-1 | many | . | TGCAGCGTTGAAGAGGCACAGAACGAAGAGACCCAGTACTTC | CSVEEAQNEETQYF
TRBJ1-1 | TRBV7-2 | many | . | TGTGCCAGCAGCTTAGGGTGGTTCTATGAAGCTTTCTTT | CASSLGWFYEAFF
TRBJ2-5 | TRBV7-2 | . | TRBD2 | TGTGCCAGCAGCTCGGCTGCCAGCGGGGGCAGGACCCAGTACTTC | CASSSAASGGRTQYF
TRBJ2-7 | TRBV6-2/TRBV6-3 | . | . | TGTGCCAGCAGTTACTCGAAGCGGAGGGGCTACGAGCAGTACTTC | CASSYSKRRGYEQYF
TRBJ2-3 | TRBV7-9 | many | TRBD2 | TGTGCCAGCAGCACTCGACTAGCGGGAGGTACAGATACGCAGTATTTT | CASSTRLAGGTDTQYF
TRBJ2-5 | TRBV2 | many | . | TGTGCCAGCACTTTGTACCAAGAGACCCAGTACTTC | CASTLYQETQYF
TRBJ1-1 | TRBV2 | many | TRBD1 | TGTGCCAGCAGTGAAGAGGAGACAGGGATGACTGAAGCTTTCTTT | CASSEEETGMTEAFF
TRBJ2-1 | TRBV7-2 | many | . | TGTGCCAGCAGCTTAGCGGGCCCTCTCTGGTTCTTC | CASSLAGPLWFF
TRBJ1-1 | TRBV7-9 | many | . | TGTGCCAGCAGCCGCGAGGTGGTGAACACTGAAGCTTTCTTT | CASSREVVNTEAFF
TRBJ2-7 | TRBV12-3/TRBV12-4 | . | . | TGTGCCAGCAGTTTAGTCGGGCCCACCTACGAGCAGTACTTC | CASSLVGPTYEQYF
TRBJ2-3 | TRBV7-9 | few | TRBD2 | TGTGCCAGCAGCGGTACTAGCGGGAGCGTCCCAGATACGCAGTATTTT | CASSGTSGSVPDTQYF
TRBJ1-3 | TRBV2 | . | . | TGTGCCAGCCTTCTTGACAGCACCTCTGGAAACACCATATATTTT | CASLLDSTSGNTIYF
TRBJ2-2 | TRBV18 | many | . | TGTGCCAGCTCACCGACAGGTGGATCGAACACCGGGGAGCTGTTTTTT | CASSPTGGSNTGELFF
TRBJ1-1 | TRBV5-4 | . | . | TGTGCCAGCAGCAAAGGGACATCTTACCGAGACACTGAAGCTTTCTTT | CASSKGTSYRDTEAFF
TRBJ2-5 | TRBV20-1 | . | TRBD1 | TGCAGTGCTAGTCCCCGGGACAGGGGGGAGACCCAGTACTTC | CSASPRDRGETQYF
TRBJ2-3 | TRBV20-1 | many | TRBD2 | TGCAGTGCTAGAGATCCTAGCGGGAGGAGGGCAGATACGCAGTATTTT | CSARDPSGRRADTQYF
TRBJ1-1 | TRBV11-2 | . | . | TGTGCCAGCAGCATTACCCGGAAAGCGGGCACTGAAGCTTTCTTT | CASSITRKAGTEAFF
TRBJ2-3 | TRBV20-1 | . | . | TGCAGTGCTAGGGAGCTTAGTAGCACAGATACGCAGTATTTT | CSARELSSTDTQYF
TRBJ2-3 | TRBV20-1 | many | TRBD2 | TGCAGTGCGGAAGGACTAGCGGGCAGCACAGATACGCAGTATTTT | CSAEGLAGSTDTQYF
TRBJ2-1 | TRBV24-1 | . | TRBD2 | TGTGCCACCAGTGATTCCACTCCCCTAGCGGGGTCCTACAATGAGCAGTTCTTC | CATSDSTPLAGSYNEQFF
TRBJ1-1 | TRBV9 | many | . | TGTGCCAGCAGCGCAGAGATCGGTGTGACTGAAGCTTTCTTT | CASSAEIGVTEAFF
TRBJ1-1 | TRBV12-3/TRBV12-4 | few | . | TGTGCCAGCAGTTTCGATTCAGGTCCTAGGGGTGAAGCTTTCTTT | CASSFDSGPRGEAFF
TRBJ2-1 | TRBV27 | many | TRBD2 | TGTGCCAGCAGGACTAGCGGGAGAGGGTATGAGCAGTTCTTC | CASRTSGRGYEQFF
TRBJ1-1 | TRBV12-3/TRBV12-4 | few | . | TGTGCCAGCAGTTTAGGGCAGGCCCTACTAAGGGGAGCTTTCTTT | CASSLGQALLRGAFF
TRBJ1-6 | TRBV27 | many | TRBD1 | TGTGCCAGCAGTTTAGACAGGGGCGCATCACCCCTCCACTTT | CASSLDRGASPLHF
TRBJ2-3 | TRBV18 | many | TRBD2 | TGTGCCAGCTCGCTGACTAGCGGGAGTCCGGATACGCAGTATTTT | CASSLTSGSPDTQYF
TRBJ1-2 | TRBV29-1 | many | TRBD1 | TGCAGCGTTGGAGGGAAACTAAGGGGGCTAACTGATGGCTACACCTTC | CSVGGKLRGLTDGYTF
TRBJ1-1 | TRBV6-5 | many | . | TGTGCCAGCAGTTTCGGGAGCCCACAGCAGACGGCTTTCTTT | CASSFGSPQQTAFF
TRBJ2-7 | TRBV13 | . | . | TGTGCCAGCAGCCCGGAAGGACAAAACTACGAGCAGTACTTC | CASSPEGQNYEQYF
TRBJ2-1 | TRBV5-1 | few | . | TGCGCCAGCAGCCAGGGAGGCTCCTACAATGAGCAGTTCTTC | CASSQGGSYNEQFF
TRBJ2-1 | TRBV7-3 | . | TRBD1 | TGTGCCAGCAGCTTACACAGGGGTATGGACAATGAGCAGTTCTTC | CASSLHRGMDNEQFF
TRBJ2-5 | TRBV6-5 | many | . | TGTGCCAGCAGTGAGTACGGCGGGAATGAGGAGACCCAGTACTTC | CASSEYGGNEETQYF
TRBJ1-1 | TRBV7-3 | few | . | TGTGCCAGCAGCCCAGGGGCCATGAACACTGAAGCTTTCTTT | CASSPGAMNTEAFF
TRBJ2-7 | TRBV18 | many | . | TGTGCCAGCTCACCGAACACGGGGTTGAGCTCCTACGAGCAGTACTTC | CASSPNTGLSSYEQYF
TRBJ2-7 | TRBV6-5 | many | TRBD2 | TGTGCCAGCAGTTTCGCGATCCCTGGACTAGCGGGACAAGCCTACGAGCAGTACTTC | CASSFAIPGLAGQAYEQYF
TRBJ2-4 | TRBV5-1 | . | . | TGCGCCAGCAGCTTGGGTGACACCGGAGCGACGGTTCAGTACTTC | CASSLGDTGATVQYF
TRBJ2-5 | TRBV19 | . | . | TGTGCCAGTAGCATAGGAGCGTGGCTACAAGAGACCCAGTACTTC | CASSIGAWLQETQYF
TRBJ1-2 | TRBV7-9 | many | . | TGTGCCAGCAGTCAAGAGAGTAACTATGGCTACACCTTC | CASSQESNYGYTF
TRBJ2-1 | TRBV11-3 | many | . | TGTGCCAGCAGCCCTCGGGCAGGCTCCTACAATGAGCAGTTCTTC | CASSPRAGSYNEQFF
TRBJ1-2 | TRBV5-1 | few | . | TGCGCCAGCAGCGGGGCAGGGTACAGCTATGGCTACACCTTC | CASSGAGYSYGYTF
TRBJ2-2 | TRBV10-2 | many | . | TGCGCCAGCAGCGCAGCCTCCGGGACCGGGGAGCTGTTTTTT | CASSAASGTGELFF
TRBJ2-1 | TRBV29-1 | medium-sized | TRBD1 | TGCAGCGTTGACCAGGGGGCTTGGGATGAGCAGTTCTTC | CSVDQGAWDEQFF
TRBJ1-1 | TRBV9 | few | . | TGTGCCAGCAGCGTAGTCGGCCCCCTGGCTGAAGCTTTCTTT | CASSVVGPLAEAFF
TRBJ2-3 | TRBV7-9 | many | TRBD2 | TGTGCCAGCAGCTCAGGACTAGCGAACACAGATACGCAGTATTTT | CASSSGLANTDTQYF
TRBJ2-3 | TRBV7-2 | . | TRBD2 | TGTGCCAGCAGCCTGACTAGCAACCTTGGGACAGATACGCAGTATTTT | CASSLTSNLGTDTQYF
TRBJ1-6 | TRBV27 | . | . | TGTGCCAGCAGTTTGATCATAGGGGGACCTTCACCCCTCCACTTT | CASSLIIGGPSPLHF
TRBJ1-3 | TRBV11-2 | few | . | TGTGTCAGCAGCCCCCAAGGGGTACCTGGAAACACCATATATTTT | CVSSPQGVPGNTIYF
TRBJ2-2 | TRBV24-1 | many | TRBD1 | TGTGCCACCAGTGCTAGGACAGGAACGAACACCGGGGAGCTGTTTTTT | CATSARTGTNTGELFF
TRBJ1-4 | TRBV19 | few | . | TGTGCCAGTAGTTTTGAGGGGGAAAAACTGTTTTTT | CASSFEGEKLFF
TRBJ1-2 | TRBV24-1 | . | TRBD1 | TGTGCCACCAGTGATCCGGGACAGGCGAGCAACTATGGCTACACCTTC | CATSDPGQASNYGYTF
TRBJ1-4 | TRBV28 | many | . | TGTGCCAGCAGTTTAGACGGGAATGAAAAACTGTTTTTT | CASSLDGNEKLFF
TRBJ1-4 | TRBV4-3 | many | . | TGCGCCAGCAGCCAAGATTACGGTGAAAAACTGTTTTTT | CASSQDYGEKLFF
TRBJ2-3 | TRBV20-1 | many | TRBD2 | TGCAGTGCCGTCGGAGCGGGAGGGCCGGGTACGCAGTATTTT | CSAVGAGGPGTQYF